This T cell receptor beta chain is drawn from a study of shared clonotypes between healthy human individuals. The CDR3 totals 16 residues. Germline V lookup: CDR1 SGHVS, CDR2 FQNEAQ. V lost 2 bases, J lost 5 bases, and 13 bases lay in between. Regarding the study as a whole: Larger estimated richness was generally recorded for naive subsets relative to memory subsets. For sorted subsets, rarefaction showed incomplete sequencing despite large depth.

The method was immunoSEQ multiplex PCR; TCRdb's version includes in-frame clones alone and lacks a portion of them. This table holds 850,000 to 1,200,000 clones, roughly 80% found once. Donors were Caucasian adults residing in Nashville, Tennessee, USA. This clone was found many times. The antigen is not known. V usage is TRBV7-8 and J usage is TRBJ1-6; D call uncertain. The sequence came from a young man in good health. Sample: memory CD4+ T cells sorted from blood. Subset in this sample: CD45RA-negative fraction. CDR3 region: CASSLSYSMDNSPLHF. DNA for the CDR3: TGTGCCAGCAGCTTAAGCTATTCCATGGATAATTCACCCCTCCACTTT. Full variable domain (outside the CDR3, taken from reference TRBV7-8 and TRBJ1-6): GAGVSQSPRYKVAKRGQDVALRCDPISGHVSLFWYQQALGQGPEFLTYFQNEAQLDKSGLPSDRFFAERPEGSVSTLKIQRTQQEDSAVYLCASSLSYSMDNSPLHFGNGTRLTVT.